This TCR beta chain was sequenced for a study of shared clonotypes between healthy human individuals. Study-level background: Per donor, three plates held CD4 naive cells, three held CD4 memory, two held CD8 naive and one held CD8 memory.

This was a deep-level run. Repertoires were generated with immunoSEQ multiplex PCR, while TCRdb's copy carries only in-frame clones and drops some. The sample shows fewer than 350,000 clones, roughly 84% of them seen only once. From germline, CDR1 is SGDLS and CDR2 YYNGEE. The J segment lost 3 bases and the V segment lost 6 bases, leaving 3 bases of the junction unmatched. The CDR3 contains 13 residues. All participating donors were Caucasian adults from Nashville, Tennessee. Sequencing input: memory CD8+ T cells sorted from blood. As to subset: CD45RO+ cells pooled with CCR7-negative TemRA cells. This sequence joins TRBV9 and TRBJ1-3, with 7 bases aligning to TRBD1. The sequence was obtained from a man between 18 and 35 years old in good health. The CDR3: CASTPGGGNTIYF. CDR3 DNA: TGTGCCAGCACCCCAGGGGGTGGAAACACCATATATTTT.